This T cell receptor (beta chain) was recovered during a study of blood T cell repertoires in COVID-19. Study as a whole: The study drew acute and convalescent COVID-19 samples from the United States, Italy and Spain. From T cells, B-cell-depleted T cells, or PBMCs came the material, which was cDNA or gDNA.

In the original analysis: Estimation of nucleated cell counts relied on the amplification of reference gene primers. The repertoire was sequenced with immunoSEQ multiplex PCR; TCRdb's copy has only in-frame clones and lacks some. V, J and clone size were drawn from that table, and D and trimming were deduced from the DNA. The data show 150,000 to 200,000 clones, just over 85% seen once. The germline V and J ends were trimmed by 4 bases and 5 bases, with 17 bases remaining between them. This CDR3 comprises 16 residues. Germline-derived CDR1 and CDR2 are LNHDA and SQIVND (reference sequence). The source is a man aged 55 to 70 with acute or convalescent COVID-19. The material sequenced was peripheral blood. The gene calls are TRBV19 and TRBJ1-4; D possibly corresponds to TRBD1 (5 bases). The CDR3 DNA reads TGTGCCAGTAGTAATCGAAGGGGATCGTTGAATGAAAAACTGTTTTTT. It specifies CASSNRRGSLNEKLFF.